This record looks at one T cell receptor beta chain sequence and its context. Its specificity is not known. These data belong to a study of CD8 T cell repertoires and HIV-1 epitope variants. The overall study: An approximately 11-day culture received IL-2, IL-7 and IL-15 on days 3 and 7.

The CDR3 totals 15 residues. Germline V gene lookup returns CDR1 SGHTA and CDR2 FQGNSA. Trimming removed 3 bases from V and 2 bases from J, with 11 bases in between. Overall study findings and caveats: Nine or ten antigen-specific TCR beta clonotypes were found; roughly six seemed cross-reactive to variants.

Some clones are missing from TCRdb's copy, which holds only in-frame ones; the method was immunoSEQ multiplex PCR. The sample contains thousands of clones, 50% to 70% of which appear only once. Sequenced input: cultured CD8+ T cells derived from PBMCs. This receptor was identified in a male donor with HIV. The gene calls are TRBV7-2 and TRBJ1-5, with D tentatively TRBD1 (5 bases). CDR3 in DNA: TGTGCCAGCAGCTTCCTATTGGGGGGCAATCAGCCCCAGCATTTT. The encoded protein is CASSFLLGGNQPQHF.